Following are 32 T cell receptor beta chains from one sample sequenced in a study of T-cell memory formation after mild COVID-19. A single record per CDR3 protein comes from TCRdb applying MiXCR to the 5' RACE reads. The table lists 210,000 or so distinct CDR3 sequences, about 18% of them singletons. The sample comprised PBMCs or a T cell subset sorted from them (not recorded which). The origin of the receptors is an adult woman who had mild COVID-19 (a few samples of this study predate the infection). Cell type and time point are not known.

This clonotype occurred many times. CDR3 protein: CASSRQMGGATDTQYF. DNA for the CDR3: TGTGCCAGCAGCCGCCAGATGGGAGGGGCCACAGATACGCAGTATTTT. The genes are TRBV7-2 and TRBJ2-3, with 7 bases identical to TRBD2. V lost 5 bases, J lost 2 bases, and 10 bases stayed unmatched. The CDR3 extends over 16 amino acids. The V gene's germline CDR1 is SGHTA and CDR2 FQGNSA.

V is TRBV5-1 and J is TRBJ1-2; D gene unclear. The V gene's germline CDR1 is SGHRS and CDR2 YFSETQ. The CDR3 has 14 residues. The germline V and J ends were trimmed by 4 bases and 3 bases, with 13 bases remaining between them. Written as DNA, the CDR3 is TGCGCCAGCAGCACCGGTCCCGGCGACTATGGCTACACCTTC. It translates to CASSTGPGDYGYTF.

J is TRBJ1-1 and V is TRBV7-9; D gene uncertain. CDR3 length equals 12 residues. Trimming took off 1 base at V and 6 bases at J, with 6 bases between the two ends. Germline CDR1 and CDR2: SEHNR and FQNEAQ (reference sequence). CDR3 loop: CASSLELAEAFF. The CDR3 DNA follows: TGTGCCAGCAGCTTAGAGTTGGCTGAAGCTTTCTTT.

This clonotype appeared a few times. In nucleotides, the CDR3 is TGCGCCAGCAGCGGAGACAGCAATACGCAGTATTTT. Its translation: CASSGDSNTQYF. This chain uses TRBV5-1 with TRBJ2-3, with a tentative D call TRBD1 (5 bases). The germline V gene encodes CDR1 SGHRS and CDR2 YFSETQ. This CDR3 is built from 12 residues. V lost 4 bases and J 7 bases, leaving 10 bases between the germline ends.

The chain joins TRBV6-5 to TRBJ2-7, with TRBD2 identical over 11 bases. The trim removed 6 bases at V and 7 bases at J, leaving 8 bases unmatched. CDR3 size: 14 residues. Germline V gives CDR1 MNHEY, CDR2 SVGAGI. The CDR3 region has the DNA TGTGCCAGCAGGGTAGCGGGAGGGATTGGGGAGCAGTACTTC. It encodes CASRVAGGIGEQYF.

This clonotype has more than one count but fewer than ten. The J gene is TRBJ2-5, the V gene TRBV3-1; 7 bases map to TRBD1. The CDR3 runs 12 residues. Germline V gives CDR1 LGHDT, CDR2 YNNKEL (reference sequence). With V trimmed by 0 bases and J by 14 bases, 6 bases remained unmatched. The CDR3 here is CASSQDTGQLYF. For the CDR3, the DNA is TGTGCCAGCAGCCAAGATACGGGACAGCTATACTTC.

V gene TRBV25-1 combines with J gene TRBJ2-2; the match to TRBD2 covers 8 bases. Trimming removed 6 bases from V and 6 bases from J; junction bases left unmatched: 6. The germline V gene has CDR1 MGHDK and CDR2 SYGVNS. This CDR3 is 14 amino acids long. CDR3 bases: TGTGCCAGCAGGGGGGGACTAGGCTCCGGGGAGCTGTTTTTT. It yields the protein CASRGGLGSGELFF.

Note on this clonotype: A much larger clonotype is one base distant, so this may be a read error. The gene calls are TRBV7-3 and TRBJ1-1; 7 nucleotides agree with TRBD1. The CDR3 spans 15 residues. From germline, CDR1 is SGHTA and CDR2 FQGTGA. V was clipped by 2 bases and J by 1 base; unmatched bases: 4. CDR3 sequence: CASSLYGTENTEAFF. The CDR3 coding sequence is TGTGCCAGCAGCTTATACGGGACAGAGAACACTGAAGCTTTCTTT. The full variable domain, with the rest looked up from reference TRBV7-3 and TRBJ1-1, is GAGVSQTPSNKVTEKGKYVELRCDPISGHTALYWYRQSLGQGPEFLIYFQGTGAADDSGLPNDRFFAVRPEGSVSTLKIQRTERGDSAVYLCASSLYGTENTEAFFGQGTRLTVV.

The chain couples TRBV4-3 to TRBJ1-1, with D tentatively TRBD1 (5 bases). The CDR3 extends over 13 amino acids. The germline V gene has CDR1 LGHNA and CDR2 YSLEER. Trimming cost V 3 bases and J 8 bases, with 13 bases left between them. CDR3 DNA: TGCGCCAGCAGCCACGATGGGGGGACCGAAGCTTTCTTT. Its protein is CASSHDGGTEAFF.

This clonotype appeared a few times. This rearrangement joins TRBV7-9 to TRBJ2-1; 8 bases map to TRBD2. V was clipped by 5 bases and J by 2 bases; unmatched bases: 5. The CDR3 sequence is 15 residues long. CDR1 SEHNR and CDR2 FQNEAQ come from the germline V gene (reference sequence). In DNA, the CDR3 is TGTGCCAGCAGCCGGGGACTAGATCCCTACAATGAGCAGTTCTTC. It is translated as CASSRGLDPYNEQFF. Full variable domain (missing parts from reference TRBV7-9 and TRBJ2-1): DTGVSQNPRHKITKRGQNVTFRCDPISEHNRLYWYRQTLGQGPEFLTYFQNEAQLEKSRLLSDRFSAERPKGSFSTLEIQRTEQGDSAMYLCASSRGLDPYNEQFFGPGTRLTVL.

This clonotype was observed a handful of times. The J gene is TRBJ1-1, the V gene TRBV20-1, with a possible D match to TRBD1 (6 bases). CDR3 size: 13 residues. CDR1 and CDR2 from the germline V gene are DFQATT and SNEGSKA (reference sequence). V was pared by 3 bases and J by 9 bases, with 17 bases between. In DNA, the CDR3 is TGCAGTGCTAGGTGGACAGCCCTAGGGCAAGCTTTCTTT. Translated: CSARWTALGQAFF.

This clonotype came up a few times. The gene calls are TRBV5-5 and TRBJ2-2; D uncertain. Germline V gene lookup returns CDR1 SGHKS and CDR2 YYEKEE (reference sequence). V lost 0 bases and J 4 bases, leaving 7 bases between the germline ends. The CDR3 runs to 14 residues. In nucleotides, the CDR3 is TGTGCCAGCAGCTTGGCCGGGTCCACCGGGGAGCTGTTTTTT. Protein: CASSLAGSTGELFF.

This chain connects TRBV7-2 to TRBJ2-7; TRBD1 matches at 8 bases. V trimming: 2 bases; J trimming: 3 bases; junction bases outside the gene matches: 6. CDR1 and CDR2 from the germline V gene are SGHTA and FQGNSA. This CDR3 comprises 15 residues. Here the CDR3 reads CASSLQGADRYEQYF. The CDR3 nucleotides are TGTGCCAGCAGCTTACAGGGGGCGGATCGCTACGAGCAGTACTTC.

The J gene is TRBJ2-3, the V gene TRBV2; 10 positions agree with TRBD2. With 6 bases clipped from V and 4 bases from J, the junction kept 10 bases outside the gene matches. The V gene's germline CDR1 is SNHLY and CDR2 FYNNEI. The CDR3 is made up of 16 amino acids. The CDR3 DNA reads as TGTGCCAGCAGAGACCGGGCTAGCGGGAGTCCAGATACGCAGTATTTT. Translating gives CASRDRASGSPDTQYF. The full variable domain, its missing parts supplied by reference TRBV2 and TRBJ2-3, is EPEVTQTPSHQVTQMGQEVILRCVPISNHLYFYWYRQILGQKVEFLVSFYNNEISEKSEIFDDQFSVERPDGSNFTLKIRSTKLEDSAMYFCASRDRASGSPDTQYFGPGTRLTVL.

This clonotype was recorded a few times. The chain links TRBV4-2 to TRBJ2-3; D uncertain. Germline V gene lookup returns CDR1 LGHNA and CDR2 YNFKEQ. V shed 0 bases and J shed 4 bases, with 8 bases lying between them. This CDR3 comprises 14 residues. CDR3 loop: CASSQEGWADTQYF. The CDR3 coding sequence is TGTGCCAGCAGCCAAGAGGGGTGGGCAGATACGCAGTATTTT.

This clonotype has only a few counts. The CDR3: CASRQGVNTGELFF. The CDR3, as DNA: TGTGCCAGCAGACAGGGGGTGAACACCGGGGAGCTGTTTTTT. J is TRBJ2-2 and V is TRBV11-2; 8 nucleotides align to TRBD1. The germline V gene encodes CDR1 SGHAT and CDR2 FQNNGV. V lost 6 bases, J lost 1 base, and 1 base stayed unmatched. CDR3 size: 14 residues.

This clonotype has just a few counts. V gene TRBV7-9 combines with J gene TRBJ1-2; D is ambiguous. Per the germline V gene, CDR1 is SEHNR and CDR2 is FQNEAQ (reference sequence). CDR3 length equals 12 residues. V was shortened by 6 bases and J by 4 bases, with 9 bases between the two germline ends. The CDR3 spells CASRPSSYGYTF. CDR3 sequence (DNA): TGTGCCAGCAGGCCCTCTAGCTATGGCTACACCTTC.

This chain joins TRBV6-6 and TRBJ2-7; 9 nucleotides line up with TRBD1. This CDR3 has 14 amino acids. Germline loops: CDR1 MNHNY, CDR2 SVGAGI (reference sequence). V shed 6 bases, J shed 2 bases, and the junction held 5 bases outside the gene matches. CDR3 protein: CASSYGTGPYEQYF. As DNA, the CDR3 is TGTGCCAGCAGCTACGGGACAGGGCCCTACGAGCAGTACTTC.

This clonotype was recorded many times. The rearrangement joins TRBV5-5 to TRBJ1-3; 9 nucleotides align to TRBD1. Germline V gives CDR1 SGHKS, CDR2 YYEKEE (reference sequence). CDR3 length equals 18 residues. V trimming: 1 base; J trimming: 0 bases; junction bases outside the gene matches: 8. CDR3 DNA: TGTGCCAGCAGCTTGAACTACGGACAGGGGACCTCTGGAAACACCATATATTTT. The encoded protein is CASSLNYGQGTSGNTIYF.

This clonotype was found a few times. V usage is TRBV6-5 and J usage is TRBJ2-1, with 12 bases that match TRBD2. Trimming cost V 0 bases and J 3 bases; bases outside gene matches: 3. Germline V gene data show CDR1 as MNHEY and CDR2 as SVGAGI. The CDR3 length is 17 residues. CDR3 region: CASSYSKLAGGYNEQFF. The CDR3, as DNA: TGTGCCAGCAGTTACTCGAAACTAGCGGGGGGCTACAATGAGCAGTTCTTC.

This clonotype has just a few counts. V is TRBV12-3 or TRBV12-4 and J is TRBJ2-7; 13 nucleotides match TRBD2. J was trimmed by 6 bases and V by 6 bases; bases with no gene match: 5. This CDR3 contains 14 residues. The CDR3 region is CASSPTSGRAEQYF. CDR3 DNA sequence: TGTGCCAGCAGCCCAACTAGCGGGAGGGCCGAGCAGTACTTC.

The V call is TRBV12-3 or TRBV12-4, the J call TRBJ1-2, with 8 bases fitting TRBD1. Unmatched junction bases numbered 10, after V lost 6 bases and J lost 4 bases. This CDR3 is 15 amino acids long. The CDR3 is CASSYGTGEFYGYTF. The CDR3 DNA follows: TGTGCCAGCAGCTATGGGACAGGTGAATTCTATGGCTACACCTTC.

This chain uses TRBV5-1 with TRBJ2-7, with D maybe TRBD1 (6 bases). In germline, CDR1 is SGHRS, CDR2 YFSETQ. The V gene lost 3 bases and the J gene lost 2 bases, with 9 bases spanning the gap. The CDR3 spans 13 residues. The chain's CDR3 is CASSWGQAYEQYF. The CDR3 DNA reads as TGCGCCAGCAGCTGGGGGCAGGCCTACGAGCAGTACTTC. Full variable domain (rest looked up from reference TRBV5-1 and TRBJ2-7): KAGVTQTPRYLIKTRGQQVTLSCSPISGHRSVSWYQQTPGQGLQFLFEYFSETQRNKGNFPGRFSGRQFSNSRSEMNVSTLELGDSALYLCASSWGQAYEQYFGPGTRLTVT.

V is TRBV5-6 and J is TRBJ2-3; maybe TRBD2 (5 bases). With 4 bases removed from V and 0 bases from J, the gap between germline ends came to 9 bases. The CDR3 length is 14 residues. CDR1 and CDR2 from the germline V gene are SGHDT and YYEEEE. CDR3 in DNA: TGTGCCAGCAGCCCGCCGGGGAGCACAGATACGCAGTATTTT. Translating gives CASSPPGSTDTQYF.

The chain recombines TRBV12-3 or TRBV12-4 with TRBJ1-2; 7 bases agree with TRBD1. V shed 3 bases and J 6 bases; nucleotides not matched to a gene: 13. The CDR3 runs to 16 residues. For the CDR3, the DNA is TGTGCCAGCAGTTTTACAGGGGCAGTTGGGAAAAATGGCTACACCTTC. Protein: CASSFTGAVGKNGYTF.

The CDR3 sequence is CASSEGTGYNEQFF. DNA for the CDR3: TGTGCCAGCAGTGAAGGGACAGGGTACAATGAGCAGTTCTTC. This sequence joins TRBV2 and TRBJ2-1; 8 bases align to TRBD1. In germline, CDR1 is SNHLY, CDR2 FYNNEI. V was clipped by 1 base and J by 4 bases; unmatched bases: 0. This CDR3 is built from 14 residues.

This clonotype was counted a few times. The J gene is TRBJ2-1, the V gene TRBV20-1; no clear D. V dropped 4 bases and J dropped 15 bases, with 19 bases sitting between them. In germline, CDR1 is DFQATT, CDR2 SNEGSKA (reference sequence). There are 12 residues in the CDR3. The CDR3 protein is CSATLPSGQRFF. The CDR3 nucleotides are TGCAGTGCTACACTTCCGTCTGGGCAGCGGTTCTTC.

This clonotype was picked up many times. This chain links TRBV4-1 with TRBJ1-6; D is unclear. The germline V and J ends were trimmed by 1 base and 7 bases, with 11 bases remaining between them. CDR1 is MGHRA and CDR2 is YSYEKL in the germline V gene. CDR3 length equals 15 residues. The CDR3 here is CASSQVEGRNSPLHF. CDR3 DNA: TGCGCCAGCAGCCAAGTCGAGGGAAGGAATTCACCCCTCCACTTT.

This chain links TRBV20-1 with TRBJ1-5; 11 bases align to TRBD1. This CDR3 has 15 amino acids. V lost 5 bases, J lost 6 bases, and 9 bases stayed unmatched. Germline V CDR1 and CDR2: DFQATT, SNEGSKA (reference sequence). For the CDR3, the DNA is TGCAGTGCTCCCCCCGGACAGGGGGCAGGTCAGCCCCAGCATTTT. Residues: CSAPPGQGAGQPQHF.

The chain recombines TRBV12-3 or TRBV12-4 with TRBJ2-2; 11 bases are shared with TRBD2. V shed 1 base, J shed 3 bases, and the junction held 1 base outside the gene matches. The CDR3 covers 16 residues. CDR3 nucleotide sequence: TGTGCCAGCAGTTTAGGACTAGCGGGGCACACCGGGGAGCTGTTTTTT. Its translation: CASSLGLAGHTGELFF.

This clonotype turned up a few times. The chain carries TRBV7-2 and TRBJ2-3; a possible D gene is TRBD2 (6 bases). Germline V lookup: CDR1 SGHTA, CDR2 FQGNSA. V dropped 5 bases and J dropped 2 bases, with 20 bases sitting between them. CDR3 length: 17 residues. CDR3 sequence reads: CASSPPSWRTITDTQYF. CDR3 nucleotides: TGTGCCAGCAGCCCCCCAAGCTGGCGGACTATCACAGATACGCAGTATTTT.

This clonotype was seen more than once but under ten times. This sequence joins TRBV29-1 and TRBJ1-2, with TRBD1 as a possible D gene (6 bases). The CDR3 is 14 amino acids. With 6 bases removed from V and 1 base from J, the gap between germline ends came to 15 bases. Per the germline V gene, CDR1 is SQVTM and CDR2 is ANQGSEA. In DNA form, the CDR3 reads TGCAGCGTGAAGACAGGAAATCTTAACTATGGCTACACCTTC. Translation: CSVKTGNLNYGYTF.